The rows below give T cell receptor beta chains drawn from one sample of a study of shared clonotypes between healthy human individuals. The table came from immunoSEQ multiplex PCR; TCRdb's copy has only in-frame clones and leaves some out. The sample records millions of clones, 90% to 95% being singletons. Sequences were obtained from naive CD4+ T cells sorted from blood. The receptors shown here come from a man aged 18 to 30 in good health. The CDR3 runs from the conserved cysteine through the conserved F or W. A D gene is named only where the DNA matches it firmly. A clone size is listed for some rows: how often the clone was seen (once, few, many), or a class if it is expanded.

TRBV10-3,TRBJ1-2,.,.,TGTGCCATCAGTGAGTCGGCACTTACCGAGGGACCCGATGGCTACACCTTC,CAISESALTEGPDGYTF
TRBV2,TRBJ2-7,.,.,TGTGCCAGCAGTGAAGCCGTGATCGCGGTCGAGCAGTACTTC,CASSEAVIAVEQYF
TRBV6-6,TRBJ1-4,.,.,TGTGCCAGCAGTTACCGGGGGCGGGTTGATGAAAAACTGTTTTTT,CASSYRGRVDEKLFF
TRBV11-2,TRBJ2-4,.,.,TGTGCCAGCAGCTTAGGGATAATCGCCAAAAACATTCAGTACTTC,CASSLGIIAKNIQYF
TRBV28,TRBJ1-3,.,.,TGTGCCAGCAGTTTACCGGTCTCTGGAAACACCATATATTTT,CASSLPVSGNTIYF
TRBV19,TRBJ1-5,.,once,TGTGCCAGTAGTGTAGCGGAGGGGGGTATCCAGCCCCAGCATTTT,CASSVAEGGIQPQHF
TRBV11-2,TRBJ2-2,.,.,TGTGCCAGCAGCCGAGACCCGAACACCGGGGAGCTGTTTTTT,CASSRDPNTGELFF
TRBV2,TRBJ2-2,TRBD2,.,TGTGCCAGCAGTGAACGGGCGGGAGGGGTCGGGGAGCTGTTTTTT,CASSERAGGVGELFF
TRBV30,TRBJ2-2,.,.,TGTGCCTGGAGTATTGGGCAGTCCAGCGGGGAGCTGTTTTTT,CAWSIGQSSGELFF
TRBV28,TRBJ2-7,TRBD2,once,TGTGCCAGCACTAGCGGCCCCGCGGGGGAGCAGTACTTC,CASTSGPAGEQYF
TRBV10-3,TRBJ1-1,.,.,TGTGCCATCAGCTCGGCGGGACAAACGAACACTGAAGCTTTCTTT,CAISSAGQTNTEAFF
TRBV29-1,TRBJ2-3,.,.,TGCAGCGTTGAAGTTAACGGGGATACGCAGTATTTT,CSVEVNGDTQYF
TRBV6-6,TRBJ1-2,.,once,TGTGCCAGCAGTTACTCGATCGAGGGGAACTATGGCTACACCTTC,CASSYSIEGNYGYTF
TRBV10-1,TRBJ2-5,TRBD2,.,TGCGCCAGCAGTGCTTCTAGCGGGCACCAAGAGACCCAGTACTTC,CASSASSGHQETQYF
TRBV29-1,TRBJ2-3,.,.,TGCAGCGTTGATGAGCCTAATAAAGGAGGTACGCAGTATTTT,CSVDEPNKGGTQYF
TRBV7-2,TRBJ1-3,.,once,TGTGCCAGCAGCTTACCAGGGGACGGAAACACCATATATTTT,CASSLPGDGNTIYF
TRBV2,TRBJ2-1,.,.,TGTGCCAGCAGTGAGGCGGCCGCCTACAATGAGCAGTTCTTC,CASSEAAAYNEQFF
TRBV6-1,TRBJ2-7,.,.,TGTGCCAGCAGTCTAACAGGCTCCCCCGAGCTCGAGCAGTACTTC,CASSLTGSPELEQYF
TRBV5-6,TRBJ1-5,TRBD1,once,TGTGCCAGCAGCGTAACAGGGGAGTATAGCAATCAGCCCCAGCATTTT,CASSVTGEYSNQPQHF
TRBV19,TRBJ2-7,TRBD2,.,TGTGCCAGTAGCCCCCCTGGGGGAGGGCCCGAGCAGTACTTC,CASSPPGGGPEQYF
TRBV5-6,TRBJ1-3,.,.,TGTGCCAGCAGCTTGTTAGCTGGAAACACCATATATTTT,CASSLLAGNTIYF
TRBV25-1,TRBJ2-5,.,once,TGTGCCAGCAGTGAATTGGGACTGCAGCAAGAGACCCAGTACTTC,CASSELGLQQETQYF
TRBV7-9,TRBJ1-3,.,once,TGTGCCAGCAGCTTTATGGACATTGGAAACACCATATATTTT,CASSFMDIGNTIYF
TRBV30,TRBJ2-5,.,.,TGTGCCTGGAGTGTATCGGGCGGGGCCCAAGAGACCCAGTACTTC,CAWSVSGGAQETQYF
TRBV9,TRBJ2-2,TRBD2,.,TGTGCCAGCGCCCGGGGCGGGGGTAGCGGGAAAGCCGGGGAGCTGTTTTTT,CASARGGGSGKAGELFF
TRBV28,TRBJ1-1,.,.,TGTGCCAGCAGTTTAGGTCGGCCCATGAACACTGAAGCTTTCTTT,CASSLGRPMNTEAFF
TRBV9,TRBJ2-3,TRBD1,once,TGTGCCAGCAGCGAGGGAACGACAGGGTTGGTGGAAGATACGCAGTATTTT,CASSEGTTGLVEDTQYF
TRBV10-3,TRBJ2-3,.,.,TGTGCCATCAGTGCGGTAGATACGCAGTATTTT,CAISAVDTQYF
TRBV10-2,TRBJ2-7,.,.,TGCGCCAGCAGTGAGTTCTCCTACGAGCAGTACTTC,CASSEFSYEQYF
TRBV19,TRBJ2-3,TRBD1,.,TGTGCCACCTCACAGGGGGCGAACACAGATACGCAGTATTTT,CATSQGANTDTQYF
TRBV5-4,TRBJ2-2,.,.,TGTGCCAGCAGCTTCAGTGTGTCGGCCACCGGGGAGCTGTTTTTT,CASSFSVSATGELFF
TRBV9,TRBJ1-6,TRBD1,.,TGTGCCAGCAGCCCCCGGGACAGTTTCAATTCACCCCTCCACTTT,CASSPRDSFNSPLHF
TRBV6-6,TRBJ2-5,TRBD2,.,TGTGCCAGCCGAATCCCCTCTAGCGGGAGGGCTCGCCAGTACTTC,CASRIPSSGRARQYF
TRBV6-5,TRBJ1-6,.,.,TGTGCCAGCAGGTTCCAGGGAGTTAATTCACCCCTCCACTTT,CASRFQGVNSPLHF
TRBV7-9,TRBJ1-2,.,.,TGTGCCAGCAGCCAGCCCCCGGGACCTAACTATGGCTACACCTTC,CASSQPPGPNYGYTF
TRBV19,TRBJ1-2,TRBD1,.,TGTGCCAGTAGTACCCCGGGACAGGGGGCTGTCTATGGCTACACCTTC,CASSTPGQGAVYGYTF
TRBV5-4,TRBJ1-2,TRBD1,.,TGTGCCAGCAGCTTCGCCAAACAGGGGGGATTTGTCTACACCTTC,CASSFAKQGGFVYTF